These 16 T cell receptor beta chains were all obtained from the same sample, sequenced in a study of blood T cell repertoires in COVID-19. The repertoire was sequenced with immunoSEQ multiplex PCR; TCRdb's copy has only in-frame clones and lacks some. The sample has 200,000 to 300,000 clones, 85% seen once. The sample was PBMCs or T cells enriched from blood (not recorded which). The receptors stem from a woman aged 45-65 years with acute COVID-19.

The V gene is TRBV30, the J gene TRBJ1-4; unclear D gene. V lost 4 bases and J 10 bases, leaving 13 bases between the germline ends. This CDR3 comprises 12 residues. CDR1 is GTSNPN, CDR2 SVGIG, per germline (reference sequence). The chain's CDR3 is CAWTIPPGKLFF. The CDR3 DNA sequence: TGTGCCTGGACTATCCCCCCGGGAAAACTGTTTTTT.

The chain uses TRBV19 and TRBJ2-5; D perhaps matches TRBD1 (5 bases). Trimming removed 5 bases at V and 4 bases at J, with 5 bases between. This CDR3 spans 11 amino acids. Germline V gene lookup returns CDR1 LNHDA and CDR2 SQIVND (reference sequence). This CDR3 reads CASSDRETQYF. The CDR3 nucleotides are TGTGCCAGTAGTGACAGAGAGACCCAGTACTTC.

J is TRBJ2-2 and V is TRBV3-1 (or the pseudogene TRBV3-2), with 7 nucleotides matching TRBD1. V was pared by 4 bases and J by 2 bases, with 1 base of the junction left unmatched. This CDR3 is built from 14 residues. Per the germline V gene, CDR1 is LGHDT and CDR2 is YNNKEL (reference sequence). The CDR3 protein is CASSRDSNTGELFF. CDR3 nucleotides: TGTGCCAGCAGCCGGGACAGCAACACCGGGGAGCTGTTTTTT.

The CDR3 loop is CASSEGTARSGNTIYF. In DNA, the CDR3 is TGTGCCAGCAGTGAAGGGACAGCTCGCTCTGGAAACACCATATATTTT. The J gene is TRBJ1-3, the V gene TRBV2; D may be TRBD1 (6 bases). Trimming removed 1 base from V and 0 bases from J, with 10 bases in between. The CDR3 is made up of 16 amino acids. Germline V gene data show CDR1 as SNHLY and CDR2 as FYNNEI.

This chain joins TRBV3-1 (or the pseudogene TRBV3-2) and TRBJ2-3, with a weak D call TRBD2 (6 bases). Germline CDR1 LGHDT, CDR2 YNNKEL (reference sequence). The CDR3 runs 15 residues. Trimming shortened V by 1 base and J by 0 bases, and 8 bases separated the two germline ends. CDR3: CASSQAAGSTDTQYF. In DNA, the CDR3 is TGTGCCAGCAGCCAAGCGGCGGGGAGCACAGATACGCAGTATTTT.

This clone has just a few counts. CDR3 region: CASSHRPHPRDEKLFF. The CDR3 bases are TGCGCCAGCAGCCATAGACCTCACCCGAGGGATGAAAAACTGTTTTTT. This chain joins TRBV4-1 and TRBJ1-4; D call uncertain. The CDR3 has 16 amino acids. With 3 bases removed from V and 6 bases from J, the gap between germline ends came to 17 bases. Germline assignment: CDR1 MGHRA and CDR2 YSYEKL.

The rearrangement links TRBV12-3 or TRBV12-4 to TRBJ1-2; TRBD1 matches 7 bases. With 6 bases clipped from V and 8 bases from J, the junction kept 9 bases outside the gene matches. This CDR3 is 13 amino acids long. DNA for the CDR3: TGTGCCAGCAGGATTGAGGGGGCGTCGGGCTACACCTTC. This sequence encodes CASRIEGASGYTF.

CDR3 sequence (DNA): TGTGCCAGCAGCTTGGCGGGACAGTCCTATGGCTACACCTTC. As protein: CASSLAGQSYGYTF. V gene TRBV5-4 combines with J gene TRBJ1-2, with TRBD1 matching 7 bases. The length of the CDR3 is 14 residues. Germline assignment: CDR1 SGHNT and CDR2 YYREEE (reference sequence). J lost 4 bases, V lost 0 bases, and 3 bases had no gene match. Using reference TRBV5-4 and TRBJ1-2 for the parts outside the CDR3, the full variable domain is ETGVTQSPTHLIKTRGQQVTLRCSSQSGHNTVSWYQQALGQGPQFIFQYYREEENGRGNFPPRFSGLQFPNYSSELNVNALELDDSALYLCASSLAGQSYGYTFGSGTRLTVV.

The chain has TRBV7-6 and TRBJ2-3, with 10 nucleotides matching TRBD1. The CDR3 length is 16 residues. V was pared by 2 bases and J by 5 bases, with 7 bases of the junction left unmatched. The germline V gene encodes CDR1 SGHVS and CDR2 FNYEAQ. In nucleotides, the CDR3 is TGTGCCAGCAGCTTAAGAGGGACAGGGGTAAGAGATACGCAGTATTTT. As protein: CASSLRGTGVRDTQYF.

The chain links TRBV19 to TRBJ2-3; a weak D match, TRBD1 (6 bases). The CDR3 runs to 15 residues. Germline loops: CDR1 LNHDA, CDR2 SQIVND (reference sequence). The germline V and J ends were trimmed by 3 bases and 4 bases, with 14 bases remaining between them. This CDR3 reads CASSMWQGSADTQYF. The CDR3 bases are TGTGCCAGTAGTATGTGGCAGGGGAGCGCAGATACGCAGTATTTT.

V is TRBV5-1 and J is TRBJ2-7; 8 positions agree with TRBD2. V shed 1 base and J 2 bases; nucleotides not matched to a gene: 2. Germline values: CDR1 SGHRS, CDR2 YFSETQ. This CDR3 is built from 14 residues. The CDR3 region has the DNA TGCGCCAGCAGCTTGACTAGCGGAGCCTACGAGCAGTACTTC. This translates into CASSLTSGAYEQYF.

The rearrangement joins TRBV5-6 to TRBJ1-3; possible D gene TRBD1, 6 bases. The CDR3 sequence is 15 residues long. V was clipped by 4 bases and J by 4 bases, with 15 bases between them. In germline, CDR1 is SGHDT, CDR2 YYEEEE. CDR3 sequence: CASSPRSGGGNTIYF. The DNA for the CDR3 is TGTGCCAGCAGCCCTAGGTCGGGGGGCGGAAACACCATATATTTT.

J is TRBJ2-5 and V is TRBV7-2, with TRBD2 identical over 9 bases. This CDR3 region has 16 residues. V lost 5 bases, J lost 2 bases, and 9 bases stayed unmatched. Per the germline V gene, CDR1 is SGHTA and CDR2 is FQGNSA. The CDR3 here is CASSRDSGGLQETQYF. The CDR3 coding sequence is TGTGCCAGCAGCCGGGATAGCGGGGGCTTACAAGAGACCCAGTACTTC.

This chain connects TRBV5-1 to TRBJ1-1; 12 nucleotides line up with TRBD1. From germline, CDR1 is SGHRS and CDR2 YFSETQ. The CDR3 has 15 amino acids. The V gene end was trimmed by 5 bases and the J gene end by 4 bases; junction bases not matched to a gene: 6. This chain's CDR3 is CASRGQGAIGTEAFF. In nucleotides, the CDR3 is TGCGCCAGCAGGGGACAGGGGGCCATCGGCACTGAAGCTTTCTTT.

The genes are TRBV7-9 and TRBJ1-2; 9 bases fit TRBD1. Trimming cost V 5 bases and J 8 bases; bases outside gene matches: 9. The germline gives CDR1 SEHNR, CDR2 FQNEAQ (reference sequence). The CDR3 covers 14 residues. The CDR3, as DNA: TGTGCCAGCAGCCGTTGGACAGGGGAGGGAGGCTACACCTTC. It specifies CASSRWTGEGGYTF.

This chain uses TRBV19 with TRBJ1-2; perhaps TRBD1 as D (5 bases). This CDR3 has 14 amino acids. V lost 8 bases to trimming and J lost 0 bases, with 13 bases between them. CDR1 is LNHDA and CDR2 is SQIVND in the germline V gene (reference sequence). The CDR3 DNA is TGTGCCAGTCACCAGGGCACTACTAACTATGGCTACACCTTC. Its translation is CASHQGTTNYGYTF.